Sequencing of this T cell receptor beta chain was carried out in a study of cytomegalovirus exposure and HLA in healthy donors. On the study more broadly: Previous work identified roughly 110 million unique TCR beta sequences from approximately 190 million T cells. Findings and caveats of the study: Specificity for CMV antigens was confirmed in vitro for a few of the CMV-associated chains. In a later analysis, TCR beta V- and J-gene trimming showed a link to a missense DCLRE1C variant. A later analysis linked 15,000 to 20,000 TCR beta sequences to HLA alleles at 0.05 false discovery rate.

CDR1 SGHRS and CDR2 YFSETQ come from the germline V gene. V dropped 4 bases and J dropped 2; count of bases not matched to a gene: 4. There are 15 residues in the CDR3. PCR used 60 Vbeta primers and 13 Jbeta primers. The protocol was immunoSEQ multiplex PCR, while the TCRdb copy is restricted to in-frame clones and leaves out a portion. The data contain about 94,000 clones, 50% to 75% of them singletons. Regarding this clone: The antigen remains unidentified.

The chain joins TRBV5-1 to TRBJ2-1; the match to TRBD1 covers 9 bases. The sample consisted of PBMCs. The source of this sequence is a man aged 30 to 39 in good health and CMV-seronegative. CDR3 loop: CASSPGQGTYNEQFF. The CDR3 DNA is TGCGCCAGCAGCCCGGGACAGGGAACCTACAATGAGCAGTTCTTC.